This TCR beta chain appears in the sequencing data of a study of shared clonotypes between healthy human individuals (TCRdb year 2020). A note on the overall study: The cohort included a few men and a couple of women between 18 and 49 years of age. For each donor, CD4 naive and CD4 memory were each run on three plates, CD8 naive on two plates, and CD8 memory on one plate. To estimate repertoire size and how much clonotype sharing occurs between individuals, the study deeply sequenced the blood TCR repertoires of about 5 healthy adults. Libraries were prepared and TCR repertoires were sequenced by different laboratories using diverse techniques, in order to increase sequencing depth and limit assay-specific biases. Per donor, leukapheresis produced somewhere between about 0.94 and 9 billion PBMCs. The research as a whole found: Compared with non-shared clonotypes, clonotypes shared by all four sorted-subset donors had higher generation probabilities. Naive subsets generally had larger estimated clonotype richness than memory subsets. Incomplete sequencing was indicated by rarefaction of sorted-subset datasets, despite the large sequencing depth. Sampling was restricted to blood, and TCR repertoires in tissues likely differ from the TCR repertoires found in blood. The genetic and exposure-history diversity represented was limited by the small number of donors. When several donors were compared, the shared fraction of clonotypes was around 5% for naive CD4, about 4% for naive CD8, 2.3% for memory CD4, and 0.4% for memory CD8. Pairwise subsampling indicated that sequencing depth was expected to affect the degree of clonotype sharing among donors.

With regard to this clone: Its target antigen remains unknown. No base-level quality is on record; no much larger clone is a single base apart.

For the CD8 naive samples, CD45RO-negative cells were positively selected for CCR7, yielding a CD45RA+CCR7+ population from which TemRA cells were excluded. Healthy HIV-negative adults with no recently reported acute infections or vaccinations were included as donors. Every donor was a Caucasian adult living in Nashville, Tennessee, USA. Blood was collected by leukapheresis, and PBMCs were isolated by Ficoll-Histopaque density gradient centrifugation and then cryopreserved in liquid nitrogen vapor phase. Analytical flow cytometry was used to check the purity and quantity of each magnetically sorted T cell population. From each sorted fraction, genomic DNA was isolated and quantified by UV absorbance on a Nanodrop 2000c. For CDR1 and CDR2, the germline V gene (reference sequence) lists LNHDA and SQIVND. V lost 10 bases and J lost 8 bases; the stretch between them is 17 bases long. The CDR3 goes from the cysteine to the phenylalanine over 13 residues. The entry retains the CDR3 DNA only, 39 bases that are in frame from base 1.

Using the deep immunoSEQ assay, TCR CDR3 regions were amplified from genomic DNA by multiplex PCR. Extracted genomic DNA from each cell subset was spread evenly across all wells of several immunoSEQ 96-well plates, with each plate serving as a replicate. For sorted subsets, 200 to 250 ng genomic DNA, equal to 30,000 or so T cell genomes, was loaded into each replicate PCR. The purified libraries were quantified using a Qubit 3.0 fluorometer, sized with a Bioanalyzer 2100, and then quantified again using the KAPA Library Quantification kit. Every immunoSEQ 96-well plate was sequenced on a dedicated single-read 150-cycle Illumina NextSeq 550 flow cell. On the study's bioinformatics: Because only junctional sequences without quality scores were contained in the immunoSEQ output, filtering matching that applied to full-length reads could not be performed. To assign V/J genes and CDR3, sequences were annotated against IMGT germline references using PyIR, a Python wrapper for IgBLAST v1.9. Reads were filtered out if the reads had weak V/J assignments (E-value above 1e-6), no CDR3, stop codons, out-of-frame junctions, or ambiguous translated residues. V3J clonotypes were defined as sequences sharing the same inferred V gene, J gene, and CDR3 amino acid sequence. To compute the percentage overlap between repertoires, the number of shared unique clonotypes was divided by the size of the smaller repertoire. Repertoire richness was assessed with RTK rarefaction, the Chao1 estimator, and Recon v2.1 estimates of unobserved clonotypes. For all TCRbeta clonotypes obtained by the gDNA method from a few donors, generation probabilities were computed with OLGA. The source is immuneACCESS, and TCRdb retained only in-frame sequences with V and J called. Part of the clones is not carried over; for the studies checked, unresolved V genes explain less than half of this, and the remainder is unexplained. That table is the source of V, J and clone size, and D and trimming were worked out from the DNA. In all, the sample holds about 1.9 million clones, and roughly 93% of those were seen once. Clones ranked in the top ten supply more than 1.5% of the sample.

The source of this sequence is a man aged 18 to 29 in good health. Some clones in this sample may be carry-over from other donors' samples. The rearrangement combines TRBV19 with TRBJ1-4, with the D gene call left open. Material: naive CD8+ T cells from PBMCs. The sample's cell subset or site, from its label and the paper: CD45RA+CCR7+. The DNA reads TGTGCCACCCTGGGAGGGAGAGCGGAAAAACTGTTTTTT. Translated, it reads CATLGGRAEKLFF. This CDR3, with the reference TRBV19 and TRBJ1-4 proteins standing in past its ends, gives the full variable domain DGGITQSPKYLFRKEGQNVTLSCEQNLNHDAMYWYRQDPGQGLRLIYYSQIVNDFQKGDIAEGYSVSREKKESFPLTVTSAQKNPTAFYLCATLGGRAEKLFFGSGTQLSVL.